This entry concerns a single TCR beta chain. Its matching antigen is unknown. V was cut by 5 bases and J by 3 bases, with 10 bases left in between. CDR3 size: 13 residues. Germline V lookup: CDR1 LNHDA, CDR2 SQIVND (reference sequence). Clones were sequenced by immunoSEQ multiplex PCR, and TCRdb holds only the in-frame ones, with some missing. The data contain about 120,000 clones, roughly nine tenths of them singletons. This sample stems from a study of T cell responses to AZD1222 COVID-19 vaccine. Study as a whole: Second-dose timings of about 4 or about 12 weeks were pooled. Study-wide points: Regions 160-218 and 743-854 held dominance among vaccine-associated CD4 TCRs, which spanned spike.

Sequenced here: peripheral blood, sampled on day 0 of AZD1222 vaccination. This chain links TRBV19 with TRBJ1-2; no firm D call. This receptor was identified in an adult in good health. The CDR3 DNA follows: TGTGCCAGTAGTGCGCAGTCGGACTATGGCTACACCTTC. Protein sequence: CASSAQSDYGYTF.